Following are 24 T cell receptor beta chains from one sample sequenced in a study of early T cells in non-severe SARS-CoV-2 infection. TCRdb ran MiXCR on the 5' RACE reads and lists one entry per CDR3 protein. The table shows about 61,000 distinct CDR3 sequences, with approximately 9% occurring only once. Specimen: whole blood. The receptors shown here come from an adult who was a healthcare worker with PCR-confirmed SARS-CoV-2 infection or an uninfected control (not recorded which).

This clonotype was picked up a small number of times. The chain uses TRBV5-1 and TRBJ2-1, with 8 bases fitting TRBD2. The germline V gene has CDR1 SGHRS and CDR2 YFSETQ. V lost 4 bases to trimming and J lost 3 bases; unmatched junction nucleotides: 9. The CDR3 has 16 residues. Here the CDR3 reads CASSRGGLVFYNEQFF. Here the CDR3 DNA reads TGCGCCAGCAGCAGGGGGGGACTAGTCTTCTACAATGAGCAGTTCTTC. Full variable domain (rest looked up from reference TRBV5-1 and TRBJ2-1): KAGVTQTPRYLIKTRGQQVTLSCSPISGHRSVSWYQQTPGQGLQFLFEYFSETQRNKGNFPGRFSGRQFSNSRSEMNVSTLELGDSALYLCASSRGGLVFYNEQFFGPGTRLTVL.

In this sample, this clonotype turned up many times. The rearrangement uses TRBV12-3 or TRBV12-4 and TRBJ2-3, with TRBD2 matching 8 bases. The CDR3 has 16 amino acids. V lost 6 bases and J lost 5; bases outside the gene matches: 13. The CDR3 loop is CASSPNRGGSGDTQYF. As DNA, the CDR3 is TGTGCCAGCAGCCCAAACCGGGGGGGCTCTGGAGATACGCAGTATTTT.

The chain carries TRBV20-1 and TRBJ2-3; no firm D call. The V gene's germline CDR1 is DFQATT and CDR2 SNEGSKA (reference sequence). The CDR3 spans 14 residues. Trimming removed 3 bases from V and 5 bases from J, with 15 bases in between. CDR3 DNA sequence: TGCAGTGCTAGTAAGGGCGAGAGAAGAGATACGCAGTATTTT. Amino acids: CSASKGERRDTQYF.

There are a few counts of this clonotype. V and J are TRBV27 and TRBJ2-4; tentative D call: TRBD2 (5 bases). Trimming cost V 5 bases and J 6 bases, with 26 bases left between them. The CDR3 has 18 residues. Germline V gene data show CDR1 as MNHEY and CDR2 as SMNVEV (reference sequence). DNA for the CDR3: TGTGCCAGCAGTGGACGGTCTCTAGGGAGTTTGTTAGGAAACATTCAGTACTTC. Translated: CASSGRSLGSLLGNIQYF.

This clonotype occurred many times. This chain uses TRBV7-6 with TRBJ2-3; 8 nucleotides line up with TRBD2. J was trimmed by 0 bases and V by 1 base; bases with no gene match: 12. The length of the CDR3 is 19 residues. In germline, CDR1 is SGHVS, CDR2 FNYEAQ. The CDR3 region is CASSLVRRRGGSSTDTQYF. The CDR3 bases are TGTGCCAGCAGCTTAGTACGTCGACGGGGGGGAAGCAGCACAGATACGCAGTATTTT. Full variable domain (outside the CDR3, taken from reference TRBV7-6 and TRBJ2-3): GAGVSQSPRYKVTKRGQDVALRCDPISGHVSLYWYRQALGQGPEFLTYFNYEAQQDKSGLPNDRFSAERPEGSISTLTIQRTEQRDSAMYRCASSLVRRRGGSSTDTQYFGPGTRLTVL.

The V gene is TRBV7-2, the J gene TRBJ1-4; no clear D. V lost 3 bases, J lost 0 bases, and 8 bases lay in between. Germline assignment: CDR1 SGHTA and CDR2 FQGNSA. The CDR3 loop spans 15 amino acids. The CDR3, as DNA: TGTGCCAGCAGCTTCAAGCCTACAACTAATGAAAAACTGTTTTTT. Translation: CASSFKPTTNEKLFF.

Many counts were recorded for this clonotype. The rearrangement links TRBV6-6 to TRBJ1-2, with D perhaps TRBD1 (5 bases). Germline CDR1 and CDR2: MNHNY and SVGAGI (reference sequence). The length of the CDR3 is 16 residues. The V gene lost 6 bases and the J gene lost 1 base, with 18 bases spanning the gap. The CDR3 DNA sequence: TGTGCCAGCAGCACTGTTTATACAGGCGATAACTATGGCTACACCTTC. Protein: CASSTVYTGDNYGYTF.

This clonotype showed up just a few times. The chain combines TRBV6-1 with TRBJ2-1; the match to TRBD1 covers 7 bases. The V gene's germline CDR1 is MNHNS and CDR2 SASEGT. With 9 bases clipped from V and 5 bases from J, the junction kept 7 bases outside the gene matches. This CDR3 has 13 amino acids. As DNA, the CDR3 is TGTGCCAGTGACAGGGCCCTCAACAATGAGCAGTTCTTC. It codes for CASDRALNNEQFF.

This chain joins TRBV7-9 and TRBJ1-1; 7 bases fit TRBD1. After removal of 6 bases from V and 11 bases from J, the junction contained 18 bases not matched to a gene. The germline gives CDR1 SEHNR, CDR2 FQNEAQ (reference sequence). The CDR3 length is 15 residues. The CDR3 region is CASRARTGAPPRAFF. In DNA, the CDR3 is TGTGCCAGCAGGGCAAGGACAGGCGCCCCCCCGAGGGCTTTCTTT.

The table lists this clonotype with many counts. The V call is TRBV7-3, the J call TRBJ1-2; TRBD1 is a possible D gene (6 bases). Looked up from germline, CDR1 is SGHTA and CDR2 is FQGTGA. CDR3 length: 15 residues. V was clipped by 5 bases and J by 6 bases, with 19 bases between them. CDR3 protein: CASSPQRGDGNGYTF. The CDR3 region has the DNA TGTGCCAGCAGCCCCCAGAGGGGGGACGGGAATGGCTACACCTTC.

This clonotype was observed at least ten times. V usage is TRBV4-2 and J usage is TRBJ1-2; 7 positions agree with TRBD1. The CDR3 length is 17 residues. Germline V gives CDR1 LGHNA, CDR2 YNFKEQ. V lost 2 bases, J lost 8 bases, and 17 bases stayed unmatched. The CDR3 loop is CASSQSSRDSRRAGYTF. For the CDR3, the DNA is TGTGCCAGCAGCCAATCCTCCCGGGACAGTAGGCGTGCAGGCTACACCTTC.

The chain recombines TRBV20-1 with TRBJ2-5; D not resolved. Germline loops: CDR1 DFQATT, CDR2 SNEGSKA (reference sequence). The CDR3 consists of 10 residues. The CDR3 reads CSVYQETQYF. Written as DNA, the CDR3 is TGCAGCGTGTACCAAGAGACCCAGTACTTC.

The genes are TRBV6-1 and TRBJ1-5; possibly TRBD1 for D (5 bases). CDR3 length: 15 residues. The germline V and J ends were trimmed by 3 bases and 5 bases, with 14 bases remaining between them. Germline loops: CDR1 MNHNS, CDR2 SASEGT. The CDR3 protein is CASSDGHRGYQPQHF. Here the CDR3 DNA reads TGTGCCAGCAGTGACGGACACCGCGGCTATCAGCCCCAGCATTTT.

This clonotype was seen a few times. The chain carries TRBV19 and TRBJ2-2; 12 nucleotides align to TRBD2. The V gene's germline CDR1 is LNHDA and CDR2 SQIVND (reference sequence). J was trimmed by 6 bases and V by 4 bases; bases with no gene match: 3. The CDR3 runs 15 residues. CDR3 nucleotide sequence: TGTGCCAGTAGTACACTAGCGGGGGGTGCCGGGGAGCTGTTTTTT. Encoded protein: CASSTLAGGAGELFF.

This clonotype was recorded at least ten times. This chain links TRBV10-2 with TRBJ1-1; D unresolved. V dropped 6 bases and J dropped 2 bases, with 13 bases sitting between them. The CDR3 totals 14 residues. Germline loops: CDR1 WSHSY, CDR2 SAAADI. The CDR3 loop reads CASRALESNTEAFF. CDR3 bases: TGCGCCAGCAGGGCCCTAGAAAGTAACACTGAAGCTTTCTTT.

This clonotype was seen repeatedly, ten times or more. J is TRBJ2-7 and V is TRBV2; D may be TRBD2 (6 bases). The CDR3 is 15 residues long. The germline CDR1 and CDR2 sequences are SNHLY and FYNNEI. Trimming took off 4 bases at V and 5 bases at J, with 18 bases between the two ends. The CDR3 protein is CASSAGTGGPNEQYV. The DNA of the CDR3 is TGTGCCAGCAGTGCCGGAACCGGGGGACCCAACGAGCAGTACGTC.

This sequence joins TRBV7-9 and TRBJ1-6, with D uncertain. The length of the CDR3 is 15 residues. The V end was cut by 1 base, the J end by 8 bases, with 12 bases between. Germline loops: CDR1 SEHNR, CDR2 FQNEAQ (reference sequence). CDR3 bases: TGTGCCAGCAGCTTAGGACGGACCACATATTCACCCCTCCACTTT. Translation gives CASSLGRTTYSPLHF.

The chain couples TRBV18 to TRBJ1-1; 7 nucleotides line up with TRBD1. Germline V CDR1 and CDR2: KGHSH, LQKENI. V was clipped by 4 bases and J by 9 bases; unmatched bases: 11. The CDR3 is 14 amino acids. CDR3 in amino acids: CASSLNRDSDKAFF. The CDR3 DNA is TGTGCCAGCTCACTGAACCGGGACAGTGATAAAGCTTTCTTT.

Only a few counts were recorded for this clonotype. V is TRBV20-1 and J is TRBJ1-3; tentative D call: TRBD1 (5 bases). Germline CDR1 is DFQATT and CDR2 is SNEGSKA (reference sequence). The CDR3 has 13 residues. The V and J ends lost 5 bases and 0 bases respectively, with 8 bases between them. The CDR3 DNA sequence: TGCAGTGCTCGGACACGCTCTGGAAACACCATATATTTT. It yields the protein CSARTRSGNTIYF.

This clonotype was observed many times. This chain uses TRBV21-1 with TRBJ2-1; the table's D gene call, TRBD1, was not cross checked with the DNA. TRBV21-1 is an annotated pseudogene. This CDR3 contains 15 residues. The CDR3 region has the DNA TGTGCCAGCAGCAAAGTCAGGGGCCTGAGGAACGAGCAGTTCTTC. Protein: CASSKVRGLRNEQFF.

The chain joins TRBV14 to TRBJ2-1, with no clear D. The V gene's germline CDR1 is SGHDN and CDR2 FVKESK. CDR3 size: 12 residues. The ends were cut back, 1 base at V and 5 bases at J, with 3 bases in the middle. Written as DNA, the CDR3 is TGTGCCAGCAGCCAAGTGCACAATGAGCAGTTCTTC. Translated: CASSQVHNEQFF.

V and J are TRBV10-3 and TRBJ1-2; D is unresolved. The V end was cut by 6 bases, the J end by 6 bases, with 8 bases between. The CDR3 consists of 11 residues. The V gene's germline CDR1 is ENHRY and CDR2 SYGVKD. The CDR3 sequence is CAISRRDGYTF. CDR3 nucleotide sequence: TGTGCCATCAGCCGACGGGATGGCTACACCTTC.

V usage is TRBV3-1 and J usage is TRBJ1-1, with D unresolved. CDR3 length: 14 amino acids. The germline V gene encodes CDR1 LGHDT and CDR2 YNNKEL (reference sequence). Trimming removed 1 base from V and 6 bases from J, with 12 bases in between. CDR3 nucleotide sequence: TGTGCCAGCAGCCAAGCTTCAGGTTCGCCTGAAGCTTTCTTT. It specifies CASSQASGSPEAFF. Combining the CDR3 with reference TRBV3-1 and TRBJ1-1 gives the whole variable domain DTAVSQTPKYLVTQMGNDKSIKCEQNLGHDTMYWYKQDSKKFLKIMFSYNNKELIINETVPNRFSPKSPDKAHLNLHINSLELGDSAVYFCASSQASGSPEAFFGQGTRLTVV.

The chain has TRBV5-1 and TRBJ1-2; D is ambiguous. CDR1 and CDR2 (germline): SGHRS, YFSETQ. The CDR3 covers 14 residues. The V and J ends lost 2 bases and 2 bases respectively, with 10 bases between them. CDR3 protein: CASSLSDGNYGYTF. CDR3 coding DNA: TGCGCCAGCAGCTTATCAGACGGCAACTATGGCTACACCTTC.